This T cell receptor (beta chain) was profiled in a study of response to subunit inactivated influenza vaccine. TCRdb re-analysed the RT-PCR reads in MiXCR, keeping a single row per CDR3 protein. The sample yields a few hundred thousand distinct CDR3 sequences, 12% to 15% seen once. Whole-study results and caveats: The authors proposed limited new T cell recruitment per seasonal influenza vaccination.

The length of the CDR3 is 14 residues. Germline loops: CDR1 SGHTA, CDR2 FQGNSA. J gave up 3 bases and V 5 bases, and 7 bases lay outside the gene matches. Worth noting for this clonotype: Its antigen is not known.

The sample consisted of PBMCs from blood, taken about 11 days after vaccination. The receptor was derived from a man between 45 and 60 years old who received an inactivated influenza vaccine. The gene calls are TRBV7-2 and TRBJ2-7; TRBD2 matches at 7 bases. The CDR3 loop is CASSPSREIYEQYF. The CDR3, as DNA: TGTGCCAGCAGCCCCTCGCGGGAGATCTACGAGCAGTACTTC.